This TCR beta chain was recovered during a study of blood T cell repertoires in COVID-19. Germline values: CDR1 MDHEN, CDR2 SYDVKM. The CDR3 extends over 17 amino acids. J was trimmed by 6 bases and V by 5 bases; bases with no gene match: 15. Clones were read by immunoSEQ multiplex PCR, and TCRdb kept only the in-frame ones, dropping some. The sample records about 260,000 clones, about 87% being singletons. The TCR originated in a woman aged 50 to 65 with acute or convalescent COVID-19. This chain connects TRBV28 to TRBJ1-2, with TRBD1 matching over 10 bases. The specimen sequenced was peripheral blood. The CDR3 spells CASSPPRGQGREDGYTF. As DNA, the CDR3 is TGTGCCAGCAGTCCCCCCCGGGGACAGGGGAGGGAGGATGGCTACACCTTC.